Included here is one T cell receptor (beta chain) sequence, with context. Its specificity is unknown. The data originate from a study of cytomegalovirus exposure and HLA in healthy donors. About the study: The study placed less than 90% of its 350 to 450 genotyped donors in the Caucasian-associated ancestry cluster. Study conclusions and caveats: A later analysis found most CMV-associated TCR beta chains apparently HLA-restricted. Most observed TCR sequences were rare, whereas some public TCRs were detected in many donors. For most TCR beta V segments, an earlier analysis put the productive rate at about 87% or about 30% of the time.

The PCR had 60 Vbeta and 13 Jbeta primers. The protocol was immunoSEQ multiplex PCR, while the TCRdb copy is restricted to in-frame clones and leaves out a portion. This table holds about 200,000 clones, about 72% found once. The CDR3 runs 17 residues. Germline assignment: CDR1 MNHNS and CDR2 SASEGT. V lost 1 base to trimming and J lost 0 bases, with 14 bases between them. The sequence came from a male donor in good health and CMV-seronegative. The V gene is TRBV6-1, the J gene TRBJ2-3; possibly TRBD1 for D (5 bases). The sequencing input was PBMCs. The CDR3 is CASSEVPDRTSTDTQYF. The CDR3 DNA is TGTGCCAGCAGTGAAGTCCCTGACAGAACTAGCACAGATACGCAGTATTTT.